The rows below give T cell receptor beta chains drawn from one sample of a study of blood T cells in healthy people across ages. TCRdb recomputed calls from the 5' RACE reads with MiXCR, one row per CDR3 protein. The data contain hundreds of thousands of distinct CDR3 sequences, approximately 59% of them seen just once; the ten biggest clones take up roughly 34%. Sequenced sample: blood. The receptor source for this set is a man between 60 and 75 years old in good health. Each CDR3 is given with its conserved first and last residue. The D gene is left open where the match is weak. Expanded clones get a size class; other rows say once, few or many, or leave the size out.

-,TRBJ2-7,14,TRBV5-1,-,CASSMDGTYNEQYF,TGCGCCAGCAGCATGGACGGGACCTACAATGAGCAGTACTTC
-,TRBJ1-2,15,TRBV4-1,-,CASSQRHRVSYGYTF,TGCGCCAGCAGCCAAAGACACAGGGTGAGTTACGGCTACACCTTC
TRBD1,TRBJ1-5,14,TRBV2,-,CASSEVRGSQPQHF,TGTGCCAGCAGTGAAGTCAGGGGGAGTCAGCCCCAGCATTTT
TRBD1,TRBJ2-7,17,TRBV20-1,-,CSARDPTRQGRGYEQYF,TGCAGTGCTAGAGACCCGACCCGACAGGGCAGGGGCTACGAGCAGTACTTC
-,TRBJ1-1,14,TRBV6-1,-,CASSEYRYPTEAFF,TGTGCCAGCAGTGAGTACAGGTATCCCACTGAAGCTTTCTTT
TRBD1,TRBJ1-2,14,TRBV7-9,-,CASSRDRGFYGYTF,TGTGCCAGCAGCCGGGACAGGGGGTTCTATGGCTACACCTTC
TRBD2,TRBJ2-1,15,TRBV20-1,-,CSAPGLAGSYNEQFF,TGCAGTGCACCGGGACTAGCCGGTTCCTACAATGAGCAGTTCTTC
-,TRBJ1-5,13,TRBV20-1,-,CSAGPGNNQPQHF,TGCAGTGCTGGCCCAGGGAACAATCAGCCCCAGCATTTT
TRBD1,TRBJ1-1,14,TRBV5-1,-,CASSQRQGNTEAFF,TGCGCCAGCAGCCAGAGACAGGGGAACACTGAAGCTTTCTTT
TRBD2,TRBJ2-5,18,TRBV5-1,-,CASSRGLAGGPTQETQYF,TGCGCCAGCAGCAGGGGACTAGCGGGGGGGCCTACACAAGAGACCCAGTACTTC
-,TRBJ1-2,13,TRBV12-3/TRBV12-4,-,CASSFLVNYGYTF,TGTGCCAGCAGTTTCTTGGTAAACTATGGCTACACCTTC
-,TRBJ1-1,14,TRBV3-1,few,CASSQDWAGQEAFF,TGTGCCAGCAGCCAAGATTGGGCAGGACAGGAAGCTTTCTTT
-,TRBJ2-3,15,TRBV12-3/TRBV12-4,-,CASTLDTSSTDTQYF,TGTGCCAGCACCCTGGACACATCTAGCACAGATACGCAGTATTTT
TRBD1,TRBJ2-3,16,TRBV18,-,CASSPRRQGSTDTQYF,TGTGCCAGCTCACCACGCAGACAGGGGAGCACAGATACGCAGTATTTT
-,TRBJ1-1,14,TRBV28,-,CASSFPGAGTEAFF,TGTGCCAGCAGTTTCCCAGGGGCCGGCACTGAAGCTTTCTTT
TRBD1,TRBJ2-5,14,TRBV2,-,CASTGTGGRETQYF,TGTGCCAGCACCGGGACAGGGGGTAGGGAGACCCAGTACTTC
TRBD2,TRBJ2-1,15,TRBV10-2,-,CASSEVTGGAGEQFF,TGCGCCAGCAGTGAGGTTACCGGGGGGGCCGGTGAGCAGTTCTTC
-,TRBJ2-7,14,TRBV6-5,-,CASMGLQFYNEQYF,TGTGCCAGCATGGGACTCCAATTCTACAATGAGCAGTACTTC
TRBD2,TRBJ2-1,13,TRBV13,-,CASSGRAYNEQFF,TGTGCCAGCAGCGGGAGGGCTTACAATGAGCAGTTCTTC
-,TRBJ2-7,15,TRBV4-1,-,CASSQAQSSSYEQYF,TGCGCCAGCAGCCAAGCCCAGTCTAGCTCCTACGAGCAGTACTTC
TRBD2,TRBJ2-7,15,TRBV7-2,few,CASSYLAGGNYEQYF,TGTGCCAGCAGCTACCTAGCGGGGGGAAACTACGAGCAGTACTTC
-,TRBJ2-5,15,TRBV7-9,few,CASSLGLVTRETQYF,TGTGCCAGCAGCTTAGGACTAGTCACCAGGGAGACCCAGTACTTC
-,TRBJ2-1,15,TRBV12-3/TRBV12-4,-,CASSSPGGPLNEQFF,TGTGCCAGCAGTTCACCGGGGGGCCCCCTCAATGAGCAGTTCTTC
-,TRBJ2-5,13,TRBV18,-,CASSPTEGETQYF,TGTGCCAGCTCACCTACGGAGGGCGAGACCCAGTACTTC
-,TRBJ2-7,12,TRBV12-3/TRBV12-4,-,CASSFEGFEQYF,TGTGCCAGCAGTTTTGAGGGTTTTGAGCAGTACTTC
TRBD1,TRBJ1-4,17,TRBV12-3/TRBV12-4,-,CASSLADGTANNEKLFF,TGTGCCAGCAGTTTAGCGGACGGGACAGCCAACAATGAAAAACTGTTTTTT
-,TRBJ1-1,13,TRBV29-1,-,CSVAAEEGTEAFF,TGCAGCGTTGCGGCAGAGGAGGGCACTGAAGCTTTCTTT
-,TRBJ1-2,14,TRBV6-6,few,CASSNRGANYGYTF,TGTGCCAGCAGTAATAGGGGGGCGAACTATGGCTACACCTTC
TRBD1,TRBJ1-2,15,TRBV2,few,CASRGPGGAGYGYTF,TGTGCCAGCAGAGGTCCAGGGGGCGCCGGCTATGGCTACACCTTC